This TCR beta chain was captured in a study of T cells in Graves' hyperthyroidism and ophthalmopathy. Study-level background: Once the initial diagnosis was made, peripheral blood was obtained before any treatment.

TCR beta CDR3 sequences were amplified from RNA transcripts. An initial round of RT-PCR targeting the TCR CDR3 relied on the HTBI primer set. TCRdb recomputed calls from the multiplex PCR reads with MiXCR, one row per CDR3 protein. This table holds about half a million distinct CDR3 sequences, just under 20% found once. Source material for PBMCs was over 8 ml fresh peripheral blood. CDR1 SNHLY and CDR2 FYNNEI come from the germline V gene. Germline trimming cut 6 bases from V and 11 bases from J; bases unmatched to any gene: 8. This CDR3 contains 13 residues. This TCR came from a man aged 40-55 years with Graves' ophthalmopathy. This chain joins TRBV2 and TRBJ2-5; 11 nucleotides agree with TRBD2. The sequenced sample was blood. CDR3 region: CASSQLAGGLQYF. The CDR3 DNA reads TGTGCCAGCAGCCAGCTAGCGGGAGGTCTTCAGTACTTC.